The rows below give T cell receptor beta chains drawn from one sample of a study of blood T cell repertoires in COVID-19. Some clones are missing from TCRdb's copy, which holds only in-frame ones; the method was immunoSEQ multiplex PCR. The table includes roughly 230,000 clones, around 82% detected once. Sequenced sample: peripheral blood. These receptors were obtained from a man aged 45 to 65 with active or convalescent COVID-19. CDR3s include the opening cysteine and the closing phenylalanine or tryptophan. D genes are given only for firm matches. The size field is filled for only some rows; it gives once, few, many or a size class.

J	length	size	D	V	CDR3	DNA
TRBJ2-5	16	-	-	TRBV19	CASSIGRSQGRLAQYF	TGTGCCAGTAGTATTGGGAGGAGCCAGGGCAGGTTGGCCCAGTACTTC
TRBJ1-2	14	-	-	TRBV6-5	CASTRGPEDYGYTF	TGTGCCAGCACCAGGGGACCGGAGGACTATGGCTACACCTTC
TRBJ2-7	15	-	TRBD1	TRBV3-1/TRBV3-2	CASSLTDRVWDEQYF	TGTGCCAGCAGCCTTACCGACAGGGTGTGGGACGAGCAGTACTTC
TRBJ1-1	16	-	TRBD1	TRBV29-1	CSVGGYRGGTNTEAFF	TGCAGCGTTGGGGGTTACAGGGGCGGTACGAACACTGAAGCTTTCTTT
TRBJ2-7	13	-	-	TRBV12-3/TRBV12-4	CASSTGNSYEQYF	TGTGCCAGCAGTACCGGGAACTCCTACGAGCAGTACTTC
TRBJ1-2	13	once	-	TRBV30	CAWSVSNKEGYTF	TGTGCCTGGAGTGTATCGAACAAGGAGGGCTACACCTTC
TRBJ2-5	18	-	TRBD2	TRBV7-2	CASSSGTSGGAGQETQYF	TGTGCCAGCAGCTCAGGGACTAGCGGGGGGGCAGGTCAAGAGACCCAGTACTTC
TRBJ2-5	16	-	-	TRBV3-1/TRBV3-2	CASSQSRGVGEETQYF	TGTGCCAGCAGCCAAAGTCGCGGGGTTGGCGAAGAGACCCAGTACTTC
TRBJ2-1	19	-	TRBD2	TRBV3-1/TRBV3-2	CPSSHDGGGGARSYNEQFF	TGTCCCAGCAGCCACGATGGGGGCGGGGGGGCCAGGTCCTACAATGAGCAGTTCTTC
TRBJ2-5	15	-	-	TRBV11-2	CASSLGPRTSRAQYF	TGTGCCAGCAGCTTAGGGCCGAGGACCTCGAGGGCCCAGTACTTC
TRBJ2-1	16	-	TRBD2	TRBV2	CASSEMRTSDHLRQFF	TGTGCCAGCAGTGAAATGCGGACTAGTGATCATCTACGTCAGTTCTTC
TRBJ2-1	13	-	TRBD1	TRBV19	CASRRQGGNEQFF	TGTGCCAGTAGGAGACAGGGGGGGAATGAGCAGTTCTTC
TRBJ2-3	15	-	TRBD2	TRBV19	CASSQLAGRADTQYF	TGTGCCAGTAGCCAACTAGCGGGGCGTGCAGATACGCAGTATTTT
TRBJ1-6	15	-	-	TRBV6-1	CASSEVQGYNSPLHF	TGTGCCAGCAGTGAAGTTCAGGGGTATAATTCACCCCTCCACTTT
TRBJ1-1	14	-	TRBD1	TRBV5-6	CASNYDRGTTEAFF	TGTGCCAGCAATTACGACAGGGGAACGACTGAAGCTTTCTTT
TRBJ1-6	14	-	-	TRBV5-4	CASSPGGGNSPLHF	TGTGCCAGCAGCCCCGGGGGGGGAAATTCACCCCTCCACTTT
TRBJ2-7	14	once	TRBD1	TRBV27	CASSPLTGTYEQYF	TGTGCCAGCAGTCCCTTGACAGGGACCTACGAGCAGTACTTC
TRBJ2-1	15	-	TRBD2	TRBV7-2	CASSLGSGGYNEQFF	TGTGCCAGCAGCTTAGGTAGCGGGGGATACAATGAGCAGTTCTTC
TRBJ1-5	14	-	TRBD1	TRBV19	CASSPGQPRRPQHF	TGTGCCAGTAGCCCGGGACAGCCCCGGCGACCCCAGCATTTT
TRBJ2-3	14	-	-	TRBV5-1	CASSLSDGTDTQYF	TGCGCCAGCAGTCTTAGCGATGGCACAGATACGCAGTATTTT
TRBJ1-2	15	-	TRBD1	TRBV7-6	CASSSQGQGAYGYTF	TGTGCCAGCAGCTCCCAAGGACAGGGGGCCTATGGCTACACCTTC
TRBJ1-2	14	-	-	TRBV6-5	CASSYGQRNYGYTF	TGTGCCAGCAGTTACGGACAGCGCAACTATGGCTACACCTTC
TRBJ2-7	14	-	-	TRBV7-9	CASSLGQGAGEQYF	TGTGCCAGCAGCCTAGGCCAAGGGGCCGGCGAGCAGTACTTC
TRBJ1-2	15	-	TRBD1	TRBV9	CASSPGTGLNYGYTF	TGTGCCAGCAGCCCTGGGACAGGCCTCAACTATGGCTACACCTTC
TRBJ2-5	16	-	TRBD2	TRBV11-2	CASSPRAGGLGETQYF	TGTGCCAGCAGCCCCAGGGCGGGGGGTCTAGGGGAGACCCAGTACTTC
TRBJ1-6	14	-	TRBD1	TRBV6-5	CASSRQGYNSPLHF	TGTGCCAGCAGTAGACAGGGTTATAATTCACCCCTCCACTTT
TRBJ2-5	14	-	-	TRBV20-1	CSASGQGVSETQYF	TGCAGTGCTAGTGGGCAGGGCGTTTCGGAGACCCAGTACTTC
TRBJ2-1	14	-	TRBD2	TRBV5-1	CASSLGTSANEQFF	TGCGCCAGCAGCTTGGGGACTAGCGCGAATGAGCAGTTCTTC
TRBJ2-7	18	-	TRBD2	TRBV11-3	CASSLELAGWRPSYEQYF	TGTGCCAGCAGCTTAGAACTAGCGGGGTGGCGCCCCTCCTACGAGCAGTACTTC
TRBJ1-1	13	-	-	TRBV9	CASSVDMNTEAFF	TGTGCCAGCAGCGTAGACATGAACACTGAAGCTTTCTTT
TRBJ2-7	12	-	TRBD1	TRBV29-1	CSAGQGAYEQYF	TGCAGCGCCGGACAGGGTGCCTACGAGCAGTACTTC
TRBJ2-1	15	once	-	TRBV4-3	CASSQEAGRYNEQFF	TGCGCCAGCAGCCAAGAGGCAGGCAGGTACAATGAGCAGTTCTTC
TRBJ1-1	8	few	-	TRBV19	CATNEAFF	TGTGCCACCAATGAAGCTTTCTTT
TRBJ1-1	12	-	-	TRBV12-2	CASRLGERIAFF	TGTGCAAGTCGCTTAGGCGAGAGGATAGCTTTCTTT
TRBJ2-1	15	-	-	TRBV7-2	CASSQSSNAYNEQFF	TGTGCCAGCAGCCAATCTAGCAACGCCTACAATGAGCAGTTCTTC
TRBJ1-5	15	-	TRBD1	TRBV6-5	CASTVAGGWSQPQHF	TGTGCCAGCACCGTTGCAGGGGGTTGGAGTCAGCCCCAGCATTTT
TRBJ1-1	12	-	TRBD1	TRBV30	CAWSRGYAEAFF	TGTGCCTGGTCCAGGGGGTACGCTGAAGCTTTCTTT
TRBJ2-7	15	-	-	TRBV30	CAWHQLGGQSYEQYF	TGTGCCTGGCACCAACTCGGAGGACAGTCCTACGAGCAGTACTTC
TRBJ1-2	14	-	-	TRBV19	CASSPQGLGYGYTF	TGTGCCAGTAGTCCTCAGGGTCTTGGCTATGGCTACACCTTC
TRBJ2-3	18	once	TRBD2	TRBV2	CASSEGSGLAGGGGTQYF	TGTGCCAGCAGTGAGGGAAGTGGGCTAGCGGGGGGAGGCGGTACGCAGTATTTT
TRBJ1-1	13	-	-	TRBV5-4	CASSRDGNTEAFF	TGTGCCAGCAGCCGGGATGGGAACACTGAAGCTTTCTTT
TRBJ2-5	14	-	-	TRBV4-2	CASSQGLNQETQYF	TGTGCCAGCAGCCAAGGTCTTAACCAAGAGACCCAGTACTTC
TRBJ1-1	15	-	-	TRBV10-1	CASSESPAGDTEAFF	TGCGCCAGCAGTGAGTCGCCAGCCGGGGACACTGAAGCTTTCTTT
TRBJ1-1	16	-	TRBD1	TRBV5-6	CASSLGKGQPNTEAFF	TGTGCCAGCAGCTTGGGAAAGGGACAGCCGAACACTGAAGCTTTCTTT
TRBJ2-7	14	-	TRBD1	TRBV7-2	CASSDRTGVTEQYF	TGTGCCAGCAGCGATCGGACAGGGGTTACGGAGCAGTACTTC